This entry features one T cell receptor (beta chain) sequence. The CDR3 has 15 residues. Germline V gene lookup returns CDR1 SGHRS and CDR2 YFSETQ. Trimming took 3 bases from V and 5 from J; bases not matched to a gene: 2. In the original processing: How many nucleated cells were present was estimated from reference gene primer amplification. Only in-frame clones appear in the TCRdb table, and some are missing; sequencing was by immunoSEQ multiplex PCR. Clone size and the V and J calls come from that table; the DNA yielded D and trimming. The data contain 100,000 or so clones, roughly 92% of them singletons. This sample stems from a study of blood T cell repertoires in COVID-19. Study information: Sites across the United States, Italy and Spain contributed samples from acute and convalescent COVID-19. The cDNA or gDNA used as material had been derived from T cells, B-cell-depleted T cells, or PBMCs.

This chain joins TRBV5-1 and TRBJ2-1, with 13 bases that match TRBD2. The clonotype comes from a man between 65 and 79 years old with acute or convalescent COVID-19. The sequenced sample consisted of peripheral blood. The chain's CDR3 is CASSWGTSGDNEQFF. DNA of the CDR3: TGCGCCAGCAGCTGGGGGACTAGCGGGGACAATGAGCAGTTCTTC.